This passage covers 4 T cell receptor beta chains from one sample sequenced in a study of stem cell transplantation in POMP-related autoinflammatory disease. The assay was immunoSEQ multiplex PCR, and TCRdb's table has in-frame clones only and misses some. This sample has 30,000 or so clones, with about 90% found just once. The starting material was CD4+ T cells from PBMCs, obtained before stem cell transplantation. These TCRs come from a human donor with POMP-related autoinflammation and immune dysregulation (PRAID).

The rearrangement links TRBV15 to TRBJ1-6; D gene ambiguous. Germline V lookup: CDR1 LNHNV, CDR2 YYDKDF (reference sequence). V was trimmed by 3 bases and J by 12 bases, leaving 12 bases between them. CDR3 length: 13 amino acids. CDR3 in amino acids: CATSRTHNGPLHF. The CDR3 DNA reads TGTGCCACCAGCAGGACCCATAATGGACCCCTCCACTTT.

The V gene is TRBV7-2, the J gene TRBJ2-2, with D possibly matching TRBD2 (5 bases). CDR1 and CDR2 from the germline V gene are SGHTA and FQGNSA. V dropped 8 bases and J dropped 7 bases, with 17 bases sitting between them. The CDR3 spans 14 residues. The CDR3 region has the DNA TGTGCCAGCCCCCTAGGGTCCCGGGGCGGGGAGCTGTTTTTT. It encodes CASPLGSRGGELFF. The variable domain in full, completed from reference TRBV7-2 and TRBJ2-2, reads GAGVSQSPSNKVTEKGKDVELRCDPISGHTALYWYRQSLGQGLEFLIYFQGNSAPDKSGLPSDRFSAERTGGSVSTLTIQRTQQEDSAVYLCASPLGSRGGELFFGEGSRLTVL.

V is TRBV15 and J is TRBJ2-7, with no clear D. Germline-derived CDR1 and CDR2 are LNHNV and YYDKDF (reference sequence). Trimming removed 5 bases at V and 3 bases at J, with 8 bases between. The CDR3 loop spans 12 amino acids. CDR3 in DNA: TGTGCCACCAGCCGTAGGGACTACGAGCAGTACTTC. This codes for CATSRRDYEQYF.

The V gene is TRBV18, the J gene TRBJ1-3; tentatively, D is TRBD1 (6 bases). Germline values: CDR1 KGHSH, CDR2 LQKENI. This CDR3 spans 15 amino acids. V was trimmed by 3 bases and J by 8 bases, leaving 17 bases between them. CDR3 in DNA: TGTGCCAGCTCACCTAGTCAGGGGCGGAGAGACACCATATATTTT. It specifies CASSPSQGRRDTIYF.